This TCR beta chain stems from a study of T-cell reconstitution after alpha-beta-depleted transplantation in children. TCRbeta library construction was performed incorporating unique molecular identifiers. Each CDR3 protein gets one entry after TCRdb re-called the PCR reads with MiXCR. The sample carries about 580,000 distinct CDR3 sequences, over 20% recorded once. This clonotype occurred a few times. Sequenced material: PBMCs, taken before TCRalphabeta/CD19-depleted stem cell transplant. This sequence originates from a boy less than two years old with Wiskott-Aldrich syndrome, due to receive a stem cell transplant.

Here the CDR3 DNA reads TGCGCCAGCAGCCACCCCCCTCCCAGGGTGGTCACCGGGGAGCTGTTTTTT. It yields the protein CASSHPPPRVVTGELFF. V and J are TRBV5-1 and TRBJ2-2; a possible D gene is TRBD1 (5 bases). CDR1 SGHRS and CDR2 YFSETQ come from the germline V gene. V was cut by 4 bases and J by 4 bases, with 20 bases left in between. The CDR3 runs 17 residues.